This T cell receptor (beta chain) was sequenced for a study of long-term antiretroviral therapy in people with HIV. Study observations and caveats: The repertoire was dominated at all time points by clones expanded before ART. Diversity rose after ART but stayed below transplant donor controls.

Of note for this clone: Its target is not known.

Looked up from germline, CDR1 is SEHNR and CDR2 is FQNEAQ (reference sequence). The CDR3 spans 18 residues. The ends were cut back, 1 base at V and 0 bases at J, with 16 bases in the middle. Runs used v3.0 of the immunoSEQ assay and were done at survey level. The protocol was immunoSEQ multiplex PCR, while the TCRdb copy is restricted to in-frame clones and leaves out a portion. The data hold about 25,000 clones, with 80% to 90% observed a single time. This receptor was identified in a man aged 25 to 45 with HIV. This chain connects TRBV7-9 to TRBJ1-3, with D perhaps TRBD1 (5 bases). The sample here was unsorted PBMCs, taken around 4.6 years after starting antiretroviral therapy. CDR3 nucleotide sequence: TGTGCCAGCAGCTTAGGCAGAGACGACAGATACTCTGGAAACACCATATATTTT. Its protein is CASSLGRDDRYSGNTIYF. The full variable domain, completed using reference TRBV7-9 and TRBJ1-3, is DTGVSQNPRHKITKRGQNVTFRCDPISEHNRLYWYRQTLGQGPEFLTYFQNEAQLEKSRLLSDRFSAERPKGSFSTLEIQRTEQGDSAMYLCASSLGRDDRYSGNTIYFGEGSWLTVV.